This TCR beta chain was identified during a study of cytomegalovirus exposure and HLA in healthy donors. With respect to this clone: No antigen is known for it. The junction and the germline gene differ at one end; a read error may be behind it.

Germline V lookup: CDR1 MGHRA, CDR2 YSYEKL. The CDR3 contains 16 residues. Overall study results and limits: One later analysis reportedly identified an Asian-associated ancestry cluster that showed fewer N-insertions than the roughly 640-donor mean. Several of the most significant clusters appeared, in a later analysis, to be linked to common viral pathogens. Immune exposure information available was restricted to CMV serostatus.

The PCR employed 60 Vbeta primers together with 13 Jbeta primers. This table comes from immunoSEQ multiplex PCR, and its TCRdb copy is limited to in-frame clones, with some not included. The sample records fewer than 200,000 clones, approximately 80% being singletons. Sequencing input: PBMCs. The chain employs TRBV4-1 and TRBJ2-1; 10 positions agree with TRBD2. The receptor comes from a man in his thirties or forties in good health and CMV-seronegative. The CDR3 loop is CASSQKLAGSSNEQFF. The CDR3 DNA sequence: TGCGCCAGCAGCCAGAAACTAGCGGGATCCTCCAATGAGCAGTTCTTC.